The clone carrying this T cell receptor (beta chain) has just one count. The V and J ends lost 5 bases and 2 bases, in that order; junction bases with no gene match: 7. Looked up from germline, CDR1 is MNHNS and CDR2 is SASEGT. The CDR3 length is 15 residues. Method: immunoSEQ multiplex PCR; TCRdb's copy keeps in-frame clones and lacks some. The data contain some 81,000 clones, 90% to 95% of them singletons. These data belong to a study of T cell changes during pregnancy in multiple sclerosis. The TCR sequence derives from a female donor in good health, enrolled as a control in a pregnancy study. Here the sequenced sample was peripheral blood, taken after pregnancy. The chain joins TRBV6-1 to TRBJ2-5, with 8 bases lining up with TRBD1. DNA for the CDR3: TGTGCCAGCAGTTCCCCCGGGACAGGACAAGAGACCCAGTACTTC. Amino acids: CASSSPGTGQETQYF.